The T cell receptor (beta chain) described here comes from a study of blood T cell repertoires in COVID-19. Data came from immunoSEQ multiplex PCR; TCRdb stores just in-frame clones and leaves some out. Found here are 350,000 to 500,000 clones, about 88% of them singletons; the top ten hold about 1.5%. The V and J ends lost 6 bases and 1 base respectively, with 4 bases between them. The CDR3 consists of 12 residues. Germline values: CDR1 SGDLS, CDR2 YYNGEE. This clone was observed once. Participants came from some 26 US areas, aged roughly 18 to 95 years. Up to 2 weeks before entering the study, exposed participants had met a COVID-19 case.

Sample: PBMCs or T cells enriched from blood (not recorded which). The V call is TRBV9, the J call TRBJ2-2, with D uncertain. The receptor comes from a young woman who had been exposed to COVID-19. The CDR3 loop is CASTGNTGELFF. Written as DNA, the CDR3 is TGTGCCAGCACGGGGAACACCGGGGAGCTGTTTTTT. The full variable domain, its missing parts supplied by reference TRBV9 and TRBJ2-2, is DSGVTQTPKHLITATGQRVTLRCSPRSGDLSVYWYQQSLDQGLQFLIQYYNGEERAKGNILERFSAQQFPDLHSELNLSSLELGDSALYFCASTGNTGELFFGEGSRLTVL.